This is a list of T cell receptor beta chains from one sample in a study of blood T cell repertoires in COVID-19. The method was immunoSEQ multiplex PCR; TCRdb's version includes in-frame clones alone and lacks a portion of them. This table holds under 250,000 clones, about 80% found once. The sequenced sample consisted of peripheral blood. Source of these receptors: a woman aged 30 to 39 who had recovered from COVID-19. Both conserved end residues are part of each CDR3. A D gene is named only where the DNA matches it firmly. The size of a clone is reported for some rows only, either as once, few or many, or as a class for expanded clones.

v_call,clone_size,d_call,j_call,cdr3_aa,cdr3_nt
TRBV10-1,-,-,TRBJ2-2,CASSARRTGELFF,TGCGCCAGCAGTGCGCGGCGCACCGGGGAGCTGTTTTTT
TRBV5-6,-,-,TRBJ2-7,CASSPISGSYEQYF,TGTGCCAGCAGCCCAATTAGCGGAAGTTACGAGCAGTACTTC
TRBV27,-,-,TRBJ2-5,CASSLSLRAGLDETQYF,TGTGCCAGCAGTTTATCGTTAAGGGCAGGGCTGGATGAGACCCAGTACTTC
TRBV6-1,-,TRBD1,TRBJ1-2,CASSDQTGTGDYGYTF,TGTGCCAGCAGTGATCAAACCGGGACAGGGGATTATGGCTACACCTTC
TRBV6-5,once,-,TRBJ2-1,CASSYEQNYNEQFF,TGTGCCAGCAGTTATGAACAGAACTACAATGAGCAGTTCTTC
TRBV7-9,-,-,TRBJ1-5,CASSLGAGKPQHF,TGTGCCAGCAGCTTAGGGGCGGGGAAGCCCCAGCATTTT
TRBV5-1,-,-,TRBJ1-5,CASSLSFSEGQPQHF,TGCGCCAGCAGCTTAAGCTTCTCAGAGGGACAGCCCCAGCATTTT
TRBV15,-,-,TRBJ1-4,CATSKGNEKLFF,TGTGCCACCAGCAAGGGGAATGAAAAACTGTTTTTT
TRBV6-5,-,-,TRBJ1-5,CASSISGPQHF,TGTGCCAGCAGTATTTCGGGGCCCCAGCATTTT
TRBV6-5,-,-,TRBJ2-3,CASSYSTGGRTDTQYF,TGTGCCAGCAGTTACTCGACGGGTGGTCGGACAGATACGCAGTATTTT
TRBV5-1,-,TRBD2,TRBJ2-5,CASSDPSGSSETQYF,TGCGCCAGCAGCGACCCTAGCGGGAGTTCGGAGACCCAGTACTTC
TRBV6-5,-,-,TRBJ1-5,CASSYSQGNQPQHF,TGTGCCAGCAGTTACTCGCAGGGAAATCAGCCCCAGCATTTT
TRBV27,-,-,TRBJ2-1,CASSSALVAHEQFF,TGTGCCAGCAGTTCCGCCCTTGTAGCCCATGAGCAGTTCTTC
TRBV29-1,-,TRBD2,TRBJ2-3,CSVPQREHLLTDTQYF,TGCAGCGTTCCCCAGCGGGAGCACCTTCTCACAGATACGCAGTATTTT
TRBV18,few,-,TRBJ2-5,CASSIDIQETQYF,TGTGCCAGCTCTATTGACATTCAAGAGACCCAGTACTTC
TRBV6-5,-,TRBD1,TRBJ2-1,CASIGQGVSEQFF,TGTGCCAGCATAGGACAGGGAGTGAGTGAGCAGTTCTTC
TRBV18,once,-,TRBJ1-5,CASSPDTYQPQHF,TGTGCCAGCTCCCCTGACACCTACCAGCCCCAGCATTTT
TRBV19,-,TRBD1,TRBJ1-2,CASSIDNRGSYGYTF,TGTGCCAGTAGTATCGATAACAGGGGCTCCTATGGCTACACCTTC
TRBV5-1,-,TRBD1,TRBJ1-4,CASSRAGTGITTNEKLFF,TGCGCCAGCAGCCGGGCCGGGACAGGGATTACAACTAATGAAAAACTGTTTTTT
TRBV10-3,-,TRBD1,TRBJ2-5,CAISRGQGAETQYF,TGTGCCATCAGTCGCGGACAGGGTGCAGAGACCCAGTACTTC
TRBV2,-,TRBD1,TRBJ1-2,CASRDTGTAYGYTF,TGTGCCAGCAGGGATACCGGGACAGCCTATGGCTACACCTTC
TRBV11-2,-,TRBD1,TRBJ1-2,CASSPGSDRGYGYTF,TGTGCCAGCAGCCCCGGGTCGGACAGGGGCTATGGCTACACCTTC
TRBV5-5,-,TRBD2,TRBJ2-7,CASSLVQGGHEQYF,TGTGCCAGCAGCTTGGTGCAGGGAGGGCACGAGCAGTACTTC
TRBV5-5,once,-,TRBJ2-1,CASSHWEYNEQFF,TGTGCCAGCAGCCATTGGGAGTACAATGAGCAGTTCTTC
TRBV10-3,-,TRBD1,TRBJ1-1,CAISEIRGQEAFF,TGTGCCATCAGTGAGATCAGGGGGCAGGAAGCTTTCTTT
TRBV30,-,TRBD2,TRBJ2-1,CASEGPGLAGGPYEQFF,TGTGCCTCGGAGGGACCGGGACTAGCGGGAGGGCCATATGAGCAGTTCTTC
TRBV6-5,-,-,TRBJ1-4,CASRQQGWNEKLFF,TGTGCCAGCAGGCAACAGGGCTGGAATGAAAAACTGTTTTTT
TRBV7-4,-,TRBD2,TRBJ2-3,CASSPCRAGGPYTDTQYF,TGTGCCAGCAGCCCTTGTCGGGCGGGAGGCCCCTACACAGATACGCAGTATTTT
TRBV20-1,-,-,TRBJ2-5,CSASEGIGEGTQYF,TGCAGTGCTAGTGAGGGAATTGGTGAGGGGACCCAGTACTTC
TRBV29-1,-,-,TRBJ1-1,CSVGQLNTEAFF,TGCAGCGTTGGACAGCTAAACACTGAAGCTTTCTTT
TRBV2,-,TRBD1,TRBJ1-3,CASQGQGARTGNTIYF,TGTGCCAGCCAGGGACAGGGGGCACGAACTGGAAACACCATATATTTT
TRBV5-8,few,TRBD1,TRBJ1-2,CASSYDRAGVEGYTF,TGTGCCAGCAGCTATGACAGGGCCGGGGTTGAGGGCTACACCTTC
TRBV6-1,-,-,TRBJ2-5,CASSEDRAGTQYF,TGTGCCAGCAGTGAAGACCGGGCGGGGACCCAGTACTTC